One and the same sample provided the 13 T cell receptor beta chains below, sequenced in a study of blood T cell repertoires in COVID-19. TCRdb's copy holds only in-frame clones and misses some; the assay was immunoSEQ multiplex PCR. The sample includes around 250,000 clones, around four fifths of them seen just once. The source material was peripheral blood. These receptors all come from a man aged 25-40 years who had recovered from COVID-19.

V and J are TRBV15 and TRBJ1-6, with 7 bases matching TRBD1. V lost 0 bases and J lost 9; bases outside the gene matches: 8. CDR1 is LNHNV and CDR2 is YYDKDF in the germline V gene (reference sequence). This CDR3 has 16 amino acids. CDR3 nucleotide sequence: TGTGCCACCAGCAGAGATGTCGGGACAGACTCTTCACCCCTCCACTTT. It encodes CATSRDVGTDSSPLHF.

The chain carries TRBV14 and TRBJ2-7; 9 positions agree with TRBD1. Unmatched junction bases numbered 8, after V lost 2 bases and J lost 3 bases. The CDR3 runs 16 residues. The germline CDR1 and CDR2 sequences are SGHDN and FVKESK. CDR3 amino acids: CASSQRGTGQGYEQYF. DNA for the CDR3: TGTGCCAGCAGCCAAAGGGGGACAGGGCAGGGCTACGAGCAGTACTTC. The complete variable domain, with remaining parts taken from reference TRBV14 and TRBJ2-7, reads EAGVTQFPSHSVIEKGQTVTLRCDPISGHDNLYWYRRVMGKEIKFLLHFVKESKQDESGMPNNRFLAERTGGTYSTLKVQPAELEDSGVYFCASSQRGTGQGYEQYFGPGTRLTVT.

The V call is TRBV6-5, the J call TRBJ2-3; TRBD2 agrees at 10 bases. Germline loops: CDR1 MNHEY, CDR2 SVGAGI. The J segment lost 3 bases and the V segment lost 8 bases, leaving 5 bases of the junction unmatched. The CDR3 consists of 14 residues. Written as DNA, the CDR3 is TGTGCCAGCGTTCAAGCGGGGGGGACAGATACGCAGTATTTT. It codes for CASVQAGGTDTQYF.

The rearrangement links TRBV24-1 to TRBJ1-5; 9 bases map to TRBD1. The germline CDR1 and CDR2 sequences are KGHDR and SFDVKD. Losses at the gene ends were 4 bases for V and 3 bases for J; bases not matched to a gene: 3. This CDR3 has 15 residues. CDR3 sequence reads: CATSEGTGHNQPQHF. The DNA for the CDR3 is TGTGCCACCAGTGAGGGGACAGGGCACAATCAGCCCCAGCATTTT.

The V gene is TRBV7-9, the J gene TRBJ2-3, with 8 positions matching TRBD2. Trimming removed 3 bases from V and 0 bases from J; junction bases left unmatched: 5. The CDR3 has 16 residues. Per germline, CDR1 SEHNR and CDR2 FQNEAQ (reference sequence). The CDR3 here is CASSLRLAISTDTQYF. CDR3 sequence (DNA): TGTGCCAGCAGCTTGCGACTAGCGATAAGCACAGATACGCAGTATTTT.

The genes are TRBV10-3 and TRBJ2-6; possibly TRBD1 for D (6 bases). The CDR3 has 15 residues. Between the trimmed V and J ends, which lost 2 bases and 4 bases, there was a span of 9 bases. The germline gives CDR1 ENHRY, CDR2 SYGVKD. For the CDR3, the DNA is TGTGCCATCAGTGAGGGCCAGGGGGGGGCCAACGTCCTGACTTTC. This translates into CAISEGQGGANVLTF.

The rearrangement uses TRBV14 and TRBJ1-5, with D possibly TRBD1 on 6 matching bases. The germline gives CDR1 SGHDN, CDR2 FVKESK. V lost 4 bases, J lost 0 bases, and 13 bases lay in between. This CDR3 contains 16 residues. CDR3 nucleotide sequence: TGTGCCAGCAGCCCGGGACAAGATTATAGCAATCAGCCCCAGCATTTT. Its translation is CASSPGQDYSNQPQHF.

Points on this clone: The germline gene is not matched at one end of the junction; a read error may be the cause. CDR3 loop: CASSSRQAHFSGDTIYF. For the CDR3, the DNA is TGTGCCAGCAGCTCACGACAGGCGCATTTTAGTGGAGACACCATATATTTT. The V and J genes are TRBV7-9 and TRBJ1-3; perhaps TRBD1 as D (6 bases). This CDR3 comprises 17 residues. Looked up from germline, CDR1 is SEHNR and CDR2 is FQNEAQ (reference sequence).

This clone was counted many times. The rearrangement joins TRBV6-5 to TRBJ2-1; TRBD1 might be the D (6 bases). The germline V gene has CDR1 MNHEY and CDR2 SVGAGI. The V end was cut by 2 bases, the J end by 0 bases, with 11 bases between. The CDR3 runs 16 residues. CDR3: CASSYRTASSYNEQFF. DNA for the CDR3: TGTGCCAGCAGTTACAGGACAGCGAGCTCCTACAATGAGCAGTTCTTC.

This chain uses TRBV3-1 (or the pseudogene TRBV3-2) with TRBJ1-2, with 9 bases lining up with TRBD1. CDR3 length equals 14 residues. The germline gives CDR1 LGHDT, CDR2 YNNKEL (reference sequence). The trim removed 3 bases at V and 8 bases at J, leaving 7 bases unmatched. CDR3 DNA: TGTGCCAGCAGCCAGGGACAGGGATTCGGCGGCTACACCTTC. Its translation is CASSQGQGFGGYTF.

Remarks on this clone: The identical CDR3 is also encoded by other nucleotide sequences in the sample. CDR3 DNA: TGTGCCAGCAGCCAAGACCTTTCTGGGGCCAACGTCCTGACTTTC. This translates into CASSQDLSGANVLTF. The V call is TRBV3-1 (or the pseudogene TRBV3-2), the J call TRBJ2-6; D is uncertain. The V and J ends lost 0 bases and 1 base respectively, with 4 bases between them. The CDR3 has 15 residues. The germline V gene has CDR1 LGHDT and CDR2 YNNKEL (reference sequence).

The table lists this clone with a count of one. CDR3 sequence: CASSEGSSGGGEQFF. For the CDR3, the DNA is TGCGCCAGCAGTGAGGGGTCTAGCGGGGGAGGTGAGCAGTTCTTC. The gene calls are TRBV10-1 and TRBJ2-1; 10 bases line up with TRBD2. The length of the CDR3 is 15 residues. V shed 2 bases, J shed 9 bases, and the junction held 7 bases outside the gene matches. The germline gives CDR1 WNHNN, CDR2 SYGVQD (reference sequence).

This chain uses TRBV5-1 with TRBJ2-7; unclear D gene. This CDR3 is 13 amino acids long. CDR1 SGHRS and CDR2 YFSETQ come from the germline V gene. V was trimmed by 0 bases and J by 0 bases, leaving 4 bases between them. For the CDR3, the DNA is TGCGCCAGCAGCTTGGCCAGCTCCTACGAGCAGTACTTC. Protein product: CASSLASSYEQYF. Based on the CDR3 plus reference TRBV5-1 and TRBJ2-7, the full variable domain is KAGVTQTPRYLIKTRGQQVTLSCSPISGHRSVSWYQQTPGQGLQFLFEYFSETQRNKGNFPGRFSGRQFSNSRSEMNVSTLELGDSALYLCASSLASSYEQYFGPGTRLTVT.